This TCR beta chain was sequenced for a study of blood T cell repertoires in COVID-19. Background on the study: Sample material is recorded as cDNA or gDNA derived from T cells, B-cell-depleted T cells, or PBMCs.

TCRdb keeps only in-frame clones here, not all; method: immunoSEQ multiplex PCR. The sample contains about 84,000 clones, around 80% of which appear only once. This sequence originates from a man aged 65 to 79 with acute or convalescent COVID-19. Source material: peripheral blood.

The CDR3 loop is CASSHPGTGNEKLFF. For the CDR3, the DNA is TGCGCCAGCAGCCATCCCGGGACAGGGAATGAAAAACTGTTTTTT. The chain is built from TRBV4-1 and TRBJ1-4; TRBD1 aligns across 9 bases. J gave up 5 bases and V 3 bases, and 4 bases lay outside the gene matches. The CDR3 length is 15 residues. Per germline, CDR1 MGHRA and CDR2 YSYEKL.